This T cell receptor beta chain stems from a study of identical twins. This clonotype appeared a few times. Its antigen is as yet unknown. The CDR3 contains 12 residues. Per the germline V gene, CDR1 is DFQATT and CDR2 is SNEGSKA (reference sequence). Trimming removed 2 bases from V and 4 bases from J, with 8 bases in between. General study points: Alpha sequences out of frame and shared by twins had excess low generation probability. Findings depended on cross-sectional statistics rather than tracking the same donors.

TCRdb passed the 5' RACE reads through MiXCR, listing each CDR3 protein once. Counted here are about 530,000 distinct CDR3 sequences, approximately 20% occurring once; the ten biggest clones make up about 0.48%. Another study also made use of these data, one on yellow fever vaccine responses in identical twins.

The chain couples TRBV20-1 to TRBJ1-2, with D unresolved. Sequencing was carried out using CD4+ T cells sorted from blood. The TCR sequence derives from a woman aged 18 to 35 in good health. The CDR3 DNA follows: TGCAGTGCTAGACCGATGGCCTATGGCTACACCTTC. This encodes CSARPMAYGYTF.